A selection of T cell receptor beta chains follows, all from one sample in a study of cytomegalovirus exposure and HLA in healthy donors. Some clones are missing from TCRdb's copy, which holds only in-frame ones; the method was immunoSEQ multiplex PCR. The table has over 150,000 clones, over 75% seen once; the top ten hold roughly 3%. The sequenced sample consisted of PBMCs. Source of these receptors: a woman in her 30s in good health and CMV-seronegative. The CDR3 runs from the conserved cysteine through the conserved F or W. Each record gives: clone size, J gene, CDR3 length, V gene, D gene, CDR3 protein, CDR3 DNA. A D gene is named only where the DNA matches it firmly. Expanded clones get a size class; other rows say once, few or many, or leave the size out.

clone_size: .; j_call: TRBJ1-1; cdr3_length: 15; v_call: TRBV5-1; d_call: .; cdr3_aa: CASSSNREGYTEAFF; cdr3_nt: TGCGCCAGCAGTTCCAACAGGGAAGGGTACACTGAAGCTTTCTTT
clone_size: .; j_call: TRBJ1-2; cdr3_length: 14; v_call: TRBV5-4; d_call: .; cdr3_aa: CASSFTSGTSGYTF; cdr3_nt: TGTGCCAGCAGCTTCACTTCCGGGACATCGGGCTACACCTTC
clone_size: .; j_call: TRBJ2-1; cdr3_length: 15; v_call: TRBV6-5; d_call: .; cdr3_aa: CASSTDWSSYNEQFF; cdr3_nt: TGTGCCAGCAGCACCGACTGGAGCTCCTACAATGAGCAGTTCTTC
clone_size: .; j_call: TRBJ2-1; cdr3_length: 15; v_call: TRBV4-1; d_call: TRBD2; cdr3_aa: CASSHSGGMPNEQFF; cdr3_nt: TGCGCCAGCAGCCACTCGGGAGGGATGCCCAATGAGCAGTTCTTC
clone_size: .; j_call: TRBJ1-2; cdr3_length: 15; v_call: TRBV9; d_call: .; cdr3_aa: CASSLFTGLGYGYTF; cdr3_nt: TGTGCCAGCAGCTTATTTACAGGGTTAGGGTATGGCTACACCTTC
clone_size: .; j_call: TRBJ1-2; cdr3_length: 15; v_call: TRBV29-1; d_call: TRBD1; cdr3_aa: CSVLHRTGKSYGYTF; cdr3_nt: TGCAGCGTTCTCCATAGGACAGGGAAATCTTATGGCTACACCTTC
clone_size: once; j_call: TRBJ1-1; cdr3_length: 13; v_call: TRBV7-9; d_call: .; cdr3_aa: CSSSFRTEPEAFF; cdr3_nt: TGTTCCAGCAGCTTCAGGACAGAGCCAGAAGCTTTCTTT
clone_size: once; j_call: TRBJ2-3; cdr3_length: 12; v_call: TRBV15; d_call: .; cdr3_aa: CATSSNTDTQYF; cdr3_nt: TGTGCCACCAGCAGTAATACAGATACGCAGTATTTT
clone_size: .; j_call: TRBJ1-1; cdr3_length: 14; v_call: TRBV6-5; d_call: .; cdr3_aa: CASSYARGYTEAFF; cdr3_nt: TGTGCCAGCAGTTACGCTCGGGGATACACTGAAGCTTTCTTT
clone_size: .; j_call: TRBJ2-7; cdr3_length: 13; v_call: TRBV11-2; d_call: .; cdr3_aa: CASSFERAYEQYF; cdr3_nt: TGTGCCAGCAGCTTTGAGAGGGCCTACGAGCAGTACTTC
clone_size: once; j_call: TRBJ1-2; cdr3_length: 18; v_call: TRBV29-1; d_call: .; cdr3_aa: CSVEDSVHKDSSGGGYTF; cdr3_nt: TGCAGCGTTGAAGATTCGGTCCACAAAGACAGCTCGGGGGGGGGCTACACCTTC
clone_size: .; j_call: TRBJ1-5; cdr3_length: 15; v_call: TRBV14; d_call: .; cdr3_aa: CASSRGGRGNQPQHF; cdr3_nt: TGTGCCAGCAGCCGGGGGGGGCGCGGCAATCAGCCCCAGCATTTT
clone_size: .; j_call: TRBJ2-1; cdr3_length: 16; v_call: TRBV5-1; d_call: .; cdr3_aa: CASSWGRGGSGNEQFF; cdr3_nt: TGCGCCAGCAGCTGGGGAAGGGGGGGTTCAGGCAATGAGCAGTTCTTC
clone_size: .; j_call: TRBJ2-5; cdr3_length: 13; v_call: TRBV5-6; d_call: .; cdr3_aa: CASSVQGGETQYF; cdr3_nt: TGTGCCAGCAGCGTACAGGGCGGAGAGACCCAGTACTTC
clone_size: .; j_call: TRBJ1-5; cdr3_length: 14; v_call: TRBV7-8; d_call: .; cdr3_aa: CASSFTEGNQPQHF; cdr3_nt: TGTGCCAGCAGCTTTACCGAGGGAAATCAGCCCCAGCATTTT
clone_size: once; j_call: TRBJ2-7; cdr3_length: 16; v_call: TRBV4-2; d_call: .; cdr3_aa: CASSQKTHGSGDEQYF; cdr3_nt: TGTGCCAGCAGCCAGAAGACGCACGGTAGTGGAGACGAGCAGTACTTC
clone_size: .; j_call: TRBJ2-7; cdr3_length: 15; v_call: TRBV5-1; d_call: TRBD2; cdr3_aa: CASSPTAGGHYEQYF; cdr3_nt: TGCGCCAGCAGCCCTACGGCGGGGGGACACTACGAGCAGTACTTC
clone_size: .; j_call: TRBJ2-4; cdr3_length: 14; v_call: TRBV5-1; d_call: .; cdr3_aa: CASSLGAPGDIQYF; cdr3_nt: TGCGCCAGCAGCTTGGGCGCCCCGGGGGACATTCAGTACTTC
clone_size: .; j_call: TRBJ1-6; cdr3_length: 14; v_call: TRBV2; d_call: TRBD1; cdr3_aa: CASSFGTDNSPLHF; cdr3_nt: TGTGCCAGCAGTTTCGGGACAGATAATTCACCCCTCCACTTT
clone_size: once; j_call: TRBJ2-1; cdr3_length: 16; v_call: TRBV27; d_call: .; cdr3_aa: CASSLSRGAFTHEQFF; cdr3_nt: TGTGCCAGCAGTTTATCACGGGGGGCGTTTACCCATGAGCAGTTCTTC
clone_size: .; j_call: TRBJ1-2; cdr3_length: 12; v_call: TRBV30; d_call: .; cdr3_aa: CAWSLGQYGYTF; cdr3_nt: TGTGCCTGGAGCCTCGGACAGTATGGCTACACCTTC
clone_size: .; j_call: TRBJ1-1; cdr3_length: 15; v_call: TRBV28; d_call: .; cdr3_aa: CASSNPDRLNTEAFF; cdr3_nt: TGTGCCAGCAGTAACCCGGACAGACTGAACACTGAAGCTTTCTTT
clone_size: few; j_call: TRBJ2-7; cdr3_length: 13; v_call: TRBV7-9; d_call: .; cdr3_aa: CASSSHVFGEQYF; cdr3_nt: TGTGCCAGCAGCTCGCATGTTTTCGGCGAGCAGTACTTC
clone_size: once; j_call: TRBJ2-7; cdr3_length: 17; v_call: TRBV10-3; d_call: TRBD1; cdr3_aa: CAISESGRDRGSYEQYF; cdr3_nt: TGTGCCATCAGTGAGTCTGGCCGGGACAGGGGATCCTACGAGCAGTACTTT
clone_size: .; j_call: TRBJ1-1; cdr3_length: 19; v_call: TRBV4-1; d_call: TRBD1; cdr3_aa: CASSQVPGQVVVRNTEAFF; cdr3_nt: TGCGCCAGCAGCCAAGTACCGGGACAGGTAGTCGTGAGGAACACTGAAGCTTTCTTT
clone_size: .; j_call: TRBJ2-7; cdr3_length: 15; v_call: TRBV5-4; d_call: .; cdr3_aa: CASRVGASQSYEQYF; cdr3_nt: TGTGCCAGCAGGGTCGGAGCCAGCCAATCCTACGAGCAGTACTTC
clone_size: .; j_call: TRBJ2-1; cdr3_length: 19; v_call: TRBV11-1; d_call: TRBD2; cdr3_aa: CASSLRGARGGEGYNEQFF; cdr3_nt: TGTGCCAGCAGCTTACGCGGGGCGAGAGGAGGGGAGGGTTACAATGAGCAGTTCTTC
clone_size: .; j_call: TRBJ2-7; cdr3_length: 15; v_call: TRBV5-6; d_call: TRBD2; cdr3_aa: CASSLLAGDTYEQYF; cdr3_nt: TGTGCCAGCAGCTTGCTAGCGGGGGATACCTACGAGCAGTACTTC
clone_size: .; j_call: TRBJ2-1; cdr3_length: 16; v_call: TRBV2; d_call: TRBD2; cdr3_aa: CASTERGGFSYNEQFF; cdr3_nt: TGTGCCAGCACCGAGCGGGGGGGCTTCTCCTACAATGAGCAGTTCTTC
clone_size: few; j_call: TRBJ2-3; cdr3_length: 16; v_call: TRBV5-4; d_call: TRBD1; cdr3_aa: CASSRRWTGGTDTQYF; cdr3_nt: TGTGCCAGCAGCAGGAGGTGGACAGGGGGCACAGATACGCAGTATTTT
clone_size: few; j_call: TRBJ1-2; cdr3_length: 14; v_call: TRBV7-8; d_call: .; cdr3_aa: CASGSRSGIDGYTF; cdr3_nt: TGTGCCAGCGGGTCCCGTTCAGGGATCGACGGCTACACCTTC
clone_size: .; j_call: TRBJ2-1; cdr3_length: 16; v_call: TRBV5-1; d_call: TRBD2; cdr3_aa: CASSLGGGVIYNEQFF; cdr3_nt: TGCGCCAGCAGCTTGGGGGGAGGGGTGATCTACAATGAGCAGTTCTTC